One T cell receptor (beta chain) is described in this entry. V was trimmed by 2 bases and J by 3 bases, leaving 12 bases between them. The CDR3 runs 15 residues. CDR1 and CDR2 (germline): SGHNT, YYREEE (reference sequence). Profiled with immunoSEQ multiplex PCR; TCRdb holds only in-frame clones, not every one. The data show more than 550,000 clones, 70% to 90% seen once. The data stem from a study of shared T cell receptors in the human thymus. The sample also formed part of further work on human thymus T cells. That paper states: During corrective heart surgery, resections were taken, and the thymus tissue came from them.

This sequence originates from a boy younger than two with a congenital heart defect. Sequenced material: thymocytes. J is TRBJ2-1 and V is TRBV5-4; perhaps TRBD2 as D (6 bases). CDR3 DNA: TGTGCCAGCAGCTTCACTAGCAGTTGCTACAATGAGCAGTTCTTC. Translation gives CASSFTSSCYNEQFF.